Presented here are 22 T cell receptor beta chains from one specimen sequenced in a study of blood T cell repertoires in COVID-19. Generated by immunoSEQ multiplex PCR, the TCRdb table keeps only in-frame clones and is missing some. The sample shows some 250,000 clones, 70% to 90% of them seen only once. The sample comprised PBMCs or T cells enriched from blood (not recorded which). The receptors shown here come from a woman aged 45-65 years who had recovered from COVID-19.

This clone showed up just once. This chain connects TRBV14 to TRBJ1-6; D ambiguous. Per the germline V gene, CDR1 is SGHDN and CDR2 is FVKESK. V gave up 4 bases and J gave up 9 bases, with 10 bases separating them. This CDR3 is built from 13 residues. CDR3: CASSLHGPSPLHF. CDR3 nucleotide sequence: TGTGCCAGCAGCCTACATGGGCCTTCACCCCTCCACTTT.

This clone came up once. The gene calls are TRBV19 and TRBJ1-5; no reliable D call. CDR1 is LNHDA, CDR2 SQIVND, per germline (reference sequence). V shed 3 bases and J shed 2 bases, with 8 bases lying between them. This CDR3 has 14 residues. The CDR3: CASSIAARNQPQHF. The DNA for the CDR3 is TGTGCCAGTAGTATCGCGGCACGCAATCAGCCCCAGCATTTT.

The V call is TRBV19, the J call TRBJ2-6; TRBD1 matches 9 bases. The J segment lost 2 bases and the V segment lost 4 bases, leaving 0 bases of the junction unmatched. The CDR3 loop spans 15 amino acids. Looked up from germline, CDR1 is LNHDA and CDR2 is SQIVND (reference sequence). The CDR3 region is CASSRTGAGANVLTF. CDR3 coding DNA: TGTGCCAGTAGTAGGACAGGGGCTGGGGCCAACGTCCTGACTTTC.

The chain uses TRBV29-1 and TRBJ2-5, with 7 bases aligning to TRBD1. The CDR3 length is 16 residues. V lost 1 base to trimming and J lost 3 bases; unmatched junction nucleotides: 11. Germline V gene sequence: CDR1 SQVTM, CDR2 ANQGSEA. CDR3 bases: TGCAGCGTTGAAGCGCCCTCCGGGACAGTAGAAGAGACCCAGTACTTC. It codes for CSVEAPSGTVEETQYF.

The CDR3 reads CSVPGTYTGELFF. DNA for the CDR3: TGCAGCGTTCCCGGGACTTACACCGGGGAGCTGTTTTTT. The V call is TRBV29-1, the J call TRBJ2-2; possible D gene TRBD2, 6 bases. Trimming took off 5 bases at V and 3 bases at J, with 10 bases between the two ends. The CDR3 contains 13 residues. CDR1 and CDR2 from the germline V gene are SQVTM and ANQGSEA.

The rearrangement joins TRBV5-1 to TRBJ2-1, with TRBD2 matching over 12 bases. The CDR3 covers 14 residues. CDR1 SGHRS and CDR2 YFSETQ come from the germline V gene. V lost 4 bases and J lost 10; bases outside the gene matches: 6. The CDR3 is CASSPTSGSREQFF. In nucleotides, the CDR3 is TGCGCCAGCAGCCCGACTAGCGGGAGTCGGGAGCAGTTCTTC. Full variable domain (outside the CDR3, taken from reference TRBV5-1 and TRBJ2-1): KAGVTQTPRYLIKTRGQQVTLSCSPISGHRSVSWYQQTPGQGLQFLFEYFSETQRNKGNFPGRFSGRQFSNSRSEMNVSTLELGDSALYLCASSPTSGSREQFFGPGTRLTVL.

The CDR3, as DNA: TGTGCCAGCAGCTTCGGGGGTACCGGGGAGCTGTTTTTT. Residues: CASSFGGTGELFF. J is TRBJ2-2 and V is TRBV11-2, with D possibly matching TRBD2 (6 bases). The V and J ends lost 3 bases and 5 bases respectively, with 7 bases between them. Germline CDR1 reads SGHAT; CDR2 reads FQNNGV. This CDR3 comprises 13 residues.

The chain couples TRBV5-1 to TRBJ1-2, with a tentative D call TRBD1 (6 bases). Germline V CDR1 and CDR2: SGHRS, YFSETQ. This CDR3 has 17 residues. The V and J ends lost 0 bases and 4 bases respectively, with 19 bases between them. The CDR3 sequence: CASSLGTGTRVGYGYTF. DNA of the CDR3: TGCGCCAGCAGCTTGGGAACCGGGACACGGGTGGGCTATGGCTACACCTTC.

This sequence joins TRBV21-1 and TRBJ2-1; the D segment call TRBD2 is taken from the table without a DNA check. TRBV21-1 is an annotated pseudogene. The CDR3 has 20 amino acids. The CDR3 reads CASSKATPSGRGSSYNEQFF. CDR3 nucleotide sequence: TGTGCCAGCAGCAAAGCAACGCCTAGCGGGAGGGGTAGCTCCTACAATGAGCAGTTCTTC.

The V and J genes are TRBV6-5 and TRBJ2-7; 8 positions agree with TRBD2. Trimming cost V 4 bases and J 6 bases; bases outside gene matches: 11. This CDR3 region has 15 residues. CDR1 is MNHEY and CDR2 is SVGAGI in the germline V gene. CDR3 nucleotides: TGTGCCAGCAGTTTAGGACTAGCCTCTTTCGGCGAGCAGTACTTC. Amino acid sequence: CASSLGLASFGEQYF.

The chain uses TRBV16 and TRBJ1-4, with D possibly TRBD1 on 6 matching bases. Germline CDR1 reads KGHSY; CDR2 reads FQNENV. V gave up 0 bases and J gave up 5 bases, with 7 bases separating them. The CDR3 runs to 14 residues. The CDR3, as DNA: TGTGCCAGCAGCCAATCTGGGGGCAATGAAAAACTGTTTTTT. Translating gives CASSQSGGNEKLFF.

The chain is built from TRBV27 and TRBJ1-1, with TRBD1 as a possible D gene (6 bases). The CDR3 runs to 14 residues. V lost 10 bases and J lost 4, with 19 bases in between. CDR1 MNHEY and CDR2 SMNVEV come from the germline V gene (reference sequence). The CDR3 sequence: CATPYLGAGTEAFF. The CDR3 region has the DNA TGTGCCACCCCCTATCTGGGGGCTGGCACTGAAGCTTTCTTT.

The chain carries TRBV12-3 or TRBV12-4 and TRBJ1-1; tentative D call: TRBD1 (5 bases). The CDR3 length is 13 residues. Trimming cost V 1 base and J 6 bases, with 9 bases left between them. As DNA, the CDR3 is TGTGCCAGCAGTTTAGGGCAGGGCTCTGAAGCTTTCTTT. As protein: CASSLGQGSEAFF.

J is TRBJ1-5 and V is TRBV2; D is undetermined. Trimming left V 6 bases short and J 2 bases short, with 14 bases between. Germline V gives CDR1 SNHLY, CDR2 FYNNEI. The CDR3 has 15 amino acids. The CDR3 here is CASSPEAVGNQPQHF. DNA for the CDR3: TGTGCCAGCAGCCCCGAGGCCGTTGGCAATCAGCCCCAGCATTTT.

In its sample, this clone was seen many times. The gene calls are TRBV2 and TRBJ2-7, with D possibly TRBD1 on 6 matching bases. The CDR3 loop spans 14 amino acids. With 6 bases removed from V and 3 bases from J, the gap between germline ends came to 15 bases. Germline CDR1 and CDR2: SNHLY and FYNNEI. Written as DNA, the CDR3 is TGTGCCAGCAGAACAGGGCCATGGGACTACGAGCAGTACTTC. Translated, it gives CASRTGPWDYEQYF.

Concerning this clone itself: Distinct nucleotide sequences in the sample also encode this CDR3. The rearrangement joins TRBV29-1 to TRBJ2-1; weak D call: TRBD2 (6 bases). Looked up from germline, CDR1 is SQVTM and CDR2 is ANQGSEA. V shed 6 bases and J shed 0 bases, with 12 bases lying between them. CDR3 length equals 14 residues. CDR3 amino acids: CSVVSGSSYNEQFF. The CDR3 DNA is TGCAGCGTCGTTAGCGGAAGCTCCTACAATGAGCAGTTCTTC.

This chain links TRBV28 with TRBJ2-3; 9 nucleotides line up with TRBD2. Looked up from germline, CDR1 is MDHEN and CDR2 is SYDVKM. The CDR3 loop spans 16 amino acids. V dropped 2 bases and J dropped 1; count of bases not matched to a gene: 4. The CDR3 loop is CASSLARLAGTDTQYF. DNA for the CDR3: TGTGCCAGCAGTTTAGCTCGACTAGCGGGCACAGATACGCAGTATTTT. The complete variable domain, with remaining parts taken from reference TRBV28 and TRBJ2-3, reads DVKVTQSSRYLVKRTGEKVFLECVQDMDHENMFWYRQDPGLGLRLIYFSYDVKMKEKGDIPEGYSVSREKKERFSLILESASTNQTSMYLCASSLARLAGTDTQYFGPGTRLTVL.

The DNA of the CDR3 is TGTGCCAGCAGCTTAGAACAAAATGAAAAACTGTTTTTT. Translated: CASSLEQNEKLFF. This sequence joins TRBV7-9 and TRBJ1-4; D unclear. The V gene's germline CDR1 is SEHNR and CDR2 FQNEAQ (reference sequence). This CDR3 is 13 amino acids long. Deletions cut 1 base from V and 5 bases from J, with 5 bases between.

This clone was seen just once. This chain uses TRBV5-1 with TRBJ2-1, with TRBD2 identical over 10 bases. The CDR3 has 16 amino acids. With 3 bases clipped from V and 4 bases from J, the junction kept 7 bases outside the gene matches. CDR1 is SGHRS, CDR2 YFSETQ, per germline. The CDR3 DNA is TGCGCCAGCAGCTACACTAGCGGGAACGTATACAATGAGCAGTTCTTC. Residues: CASSYTSGNVYNEQFF.

J is TRBJ2-1 and V is TRBV21-1; the D segment call TRBD1 is taken from the table without a DNA check. TRBV21-1 is listed as a pseudogene. The length of the CDR3 is 19 residues. The CDR3 DNA is TGTGCCAGCAGCAAAGAAGGGACAGGGTTCCTTGTACTATGCAATGAGCAGTTCTTC. Translation gives CASSKEGTGFLVLCNEQFF.

The chain combines TRBV28 with TRBJ1-5; tentatively, D is TRBD1 (6 bases). This CDR3 has 15 residues. Per germline, CDR1 MDHEN and CDR2 SYDVKM. Trimming left V 6 bases short and J 0 bases short, with 12 bases between. The CDR3 sequence is CASRSTGPSNQPQHF. CDR3 sequence (DNA): TGTGCCAGCAGATCGACAGGTCCTAGCAATCAGCCCCAGCATTTT. Full variable domain (rest looked up from reference TRBV28 and TRBJ1-5): DVKVTQSSRYLVKRTGEKVFLECVQDMDHENMFWYRQDPGLGLRLIYFSYDVKMKEKGDIPEGYSVSREKKERFSLILESASTNQTSMYLCASRSTGPSNQPQHFGDGTRLSIL.

J is TRBJ2-7 and V is TRBV7-2; 10 bases are a match to TRBD1. V shed 1 base, J shed 3 bases, and the junction held 3 bases outside the gene matches. The germline V gene encodes CDR1 SGHTA and CDR2 FQGNSA. This CDR3 contains 15 residues. For the CDR3, the DNA is TGTGCCAGCAGCTTAGGGACAGGGGGATACTACGAGCAGTACTTC. It translates to CASSLGTGGYYEQYF.